The rows below give T cell receptor beta chains drawn from one sample of a study of cytomegalovirus exposure and HLA in healthy donors. Data came from immunoSEQ multiplex PCR; TCRdb stores just in-frame clones and leaves some out. The data show 150,000 to 200,000 clones, 75% seen once. Sequenced material: PBMCs. The receptors stem from a female donor in good health and CMV-seronegative. Each CDR3 is given with its conserved first and last residue. The D gene is left open where the match is weak. The size field is filled for only some rows; it gives once, few, many or a size class.

size: .
D: .
V: TRBV2
J: TRBJ2-1
DNA: TGTGCCAGCAGAGAGCGGGAGCAGTTCTTC
CDR3: CASREREQFF

size: .
D: TRBD1
V: TRBV4-3
J: TRBJ2-3
DNA: TGCGCCAGCAGCCCCTCACAGGGGAGCACAGATACGCAGTATTTT
CDR3: CASSPSQGSTDTQYF

size: once
D: .
V: TRBV10-2
J: TRBJ1-5
DNA: TGCGCCAGCAGTGACCAGAATTATAGCAATCAGCCCCAGCATTTT
CDR3: CASSDQNYSNQPQHF

size: .
D: TRBD1
V: TRBV19
J: TRBJ1-1
DNA: TGTGCCAGTAGCTCAATAGACAGGGACGGCTTTGAAGCTTTCTTT
CDR3: CASSSIDRDGFEAFF

size: .
D: TRBD2
V: TRBV7-9
J: TRBJ2-1
DNA: TGTGCCAGCAGTAGGACTAGCGGGAGTCCCAGTGAGCAGTTCTTC
CDR3: CASSRTSGSPSEQFF

size: .
D: .
V: TRBV7-6
J: TRBJ2-1
DNA: TGTGCCAGCAGCTCTAGTGGAGCAGCTCTCTACAATGAGCAGTTCTTC
CDR3: CASSSSGAALYNEQFF

size: .
D: TRBD1
V: TRBV6-4
J: TRBJ1-2
DNA: TGTGCCAGCAGTGGGACAGGGGCCCAAGAGGGCTACACCTTC
CDR3: CASSGTGAQEGYTF

size: .
D: .
V: TRBV23-1
J: TRBJ2-7
DNA: TGCGCCAGCAGTCCCCCCCGGGTCGGGAGTAGCTACGAGCAGTACTTC
CDR3: CASSPPRVGSSYEQYF

size: .
D: .
V: TRBV29-1
J: TRBJ1-5
DNA: TGCAGCGTTGCAGGGTCGGTCAATCAGCCCCAGCATTTT
CDR3: CSVAGSVNQPQHF

size: .
D: .
V: TRBV7-9
J: TRBJ1-1
DNA: TGTGCCAGCAGCGCGTTTCTGCCGGGCCCCCTAGGGGGTGAAGCTTTCTTT
CDR3: CASSAFLPGPLGGEAFF

size: .
D: TRBD2
V: TRBV7-2
J: TRBJ2-1
DNA: TGTGCCAGCAGCTTGTGGACTAGCGCTGAGCAGTTCTTC
CDR3: CASSLWTSAEQFF

size: .
D: .
V: TRBV12-2
J: TRBJ2-3
DNA: TGTGCAAGTCGCTTAGCGACTAGCCCCGGCGGCACAGATACGCAGTATTTT
CDR3: CASRLATSPGGTDTQYF

size: few
D: TRBD1
V: TRBV9
J: TRBJ1-3
DNA: TGTGCCAGCAGCGGCGGGACAGCTGGAAACACCATATATTTT
CDR3: CASSGGTAGNTIYF

size: few
D: TRBD1
V: TRBV2
J: TRBJ2-7
DNA: TGTGCCAGCAGGTCCAGGACAGGGGGTTACGAGCAGTACTTC
CDR3: CASRSRTGGYEQYF

size: .
D: .
V: TRBV28
J: TRBJ1-6
DNA: TGTGCCAGCAGTTCTAATGCACCCCTCCACTTT
CDR3: CASSSNAPLHF

size: .
D: TRBD1
V: TRBV10-3
J: TRBJ2-1
DNA: TGTGCCATCAGAACCGGGACAGGGGACTTGGATGAGCAGTTCTTC
CDR3: CAIRTGTGDLDEQFF

size: .
D: TRBD1
V: TRBV9
J: TRBJ2-5
DNA: TGTGCCAGCAGCACTAGACAGGGAGAGACCCAGTACTTC
CDR3: CASSTRQGETQYF

size: .
D: TRBD2
V: TRBV5-1
J: TRBJ2-2
DNA: TGCGCCAGCAGCTTGGAAGGGCTAGCGGGAGGAGGCACCGGGGAGCTGTTTTTT
CDR3: CASSLEGLAGGGTGELFF

size: .
D: TRBD2
V: TRBV4-2
J: TRBJ2-3
DNA: TGTGCCAGCAGCCAACAGGAACGGGGGGGCCTTTCCGTCGCAGATACGCAGTATTTT
CDR3: CASSQQERGGLSVADTQYF

size: .
D: TRBD1
V: TRBV5-1
J: TRBJ2-7
DNA: TGCGCCAGCAGCTTGGAGGCAGGGGGTGAGCAGTACTTC
CDR3: CASSLEAGGEQYF

size: .
D: TRBD2
V: TRBV7-9
J: TRBJ2-2
DNA: TGTGCCAGCAGCTCGGGGGGCGGGGGGGCGAACACCGGGGAGCTGTTTTTT
CDR3: CASSSGGGGANTGELFF

size: .
D: .
V: TRBV15
J: TRBJ2-2
DNA: TGTGCCACCAGCGTCGAGCTACTAGAAGTTCACACCGGGGAGCTGTTTTTT
CDR3: CATSVELLEVHTGELFF

size: .
D: TRBD1
V: TRBV6-1
J: TRBJ1-5
DNA: TGTGCCTGCTGGCAGGGGGGTTCTGGCAATCAGCCCCAGCATTTT
CDR3: CACWQGGSGNQPQHF

size: .
D: .
V: TRBV28
J: TRBJ2-3
DNA: TGTGCCAGCGGGCGGGGCTACGACACAGATACGCAGTATTTT
CDR3: CASGRGYDTDTQYF

size: .
D: .
V: TRBV9
J: TRBJ2-7
DNA: TGTGCCAGCAGCGTAGAGGTCGGAGGGACCTACGAGCAGTACTTC
CDR3: CASSVEVGGTYEQYF

size: .
D: .
V: TRBV6-5
J: TRBJ1-4
DNA: TGTGCCAGCAGTTACTCCGGGGGAATAAATGAAAAACTGTTTTTT
CDR3: CASSYSGGINEKLFF

size: .
D: .
V: TRBV5-1
J: TRBJ1-2
DNA: TGCGCCAGCAGCGCAATTCCGGACAGTACGTATGGCTACACCTTC
CDR3: CASSAIPDSTYGYTF

size: .
D: TRBD2
V: TRBV7-6
J: TRBJ2-3
DNA: TGTGCCAGCAGCTTAGCAGCGGGAGGGATCACAGATACGCAGTATTTT
CDR3: CASSLAAGGITDTQYF

size: once
D: .
V: TRBV5-1
J: TRBJ2-7
DNA: TGCGCCAGCAGCTTGGCCGGGGGAGAAGCGTACGAGCAGTACTTC
CDR3: CASSLAGGEAYEQYF

size: .
D: TRBD1
V: TRBV9
J: TRBJ2-7
DNA: TGTGCCAGCAGCGTAGCTTGGGGACAGACGGCTCGGGAGCAGTACTTC
CDR3: CASSVAWGQTAREQYF

size: .
D: .
V: TRBV27
J: TRBJ1-5
DNA: TGTGCCAGCAGTCAGACTGCAGGCAATCAGCCCCAGCATTTT
CDR3: CASSQTAGNQPQHF

size: few
D: .
V: TRBV4-2
J: TRBJ2-7
DNA: TGTGCCAGCAGCCAAGAGGAGGCAGCGTCCTACGAGCAGTACTTC
CDR3: CASSQEEAASYEQYF

size: .
D: .
V: TRBV4-3
J: TRBJ1-5
DNA: TGCGCCAGCAGCCAAGAGGTGGTGTCAGGGGCTGGGCAGCCCCAGCATTTT
CDR3: CASSQEVVSGAGQPQHF

size: .
D: TRBD1
V: TRBV4-3
J: TRBJ2-1
DNA: TGCGCCAGCAGCCACCGGACAGGGCCTTACAATGAGCAGTTCTTC
CDR3: CASSHRTGPYNEQFF

size: .
D: .
V: TRBV5-1
J: TRBJ1-2
DNA: TGCGCCAGCAGCTTGGGACTCATCATTAACTATGGCTACACCTTC
CDR3: CASSLGLIINYGYTF

size: .
D: .
V: TRBV25-1
J: TRBJ1-4
DNA: TGTGCCAGCAGTGACGGGCAGGGAGGAGAAAAACTGTTTTTT
CDR3: CASSDGQGGEKLFF

size: .
D: .
V: TRBV6-6
J: TRBJ1-1
DNA: TGTGCCAGCAGTTACTCGCAGCGGGCGGGCGCTGAAGCTTTCTTT
CDR3: CASSYSQRAGAEAFF

size: few
D: .
V: TRBV25-1
J: TRBJ2-3
DNA: TGTGCCAGCAGTGAATACGGGGAAACAGATACGCAGTATTTT
CDR3: CASSEYGETDTQYF

size: .
D: .
V: TRBV19
J: TRBJ2-1
DNA: TGTGCCAGTAGTATAGATCGGCGGGGGCCGGCTGGAGTCTTC
CDR3: CASSIDRRGPAGVF

size: once
D: TRBD2
V: TRBV13
J: TRBJ2-7
DNA: TGTGCCAGCAGCTTAGGCCTAGCGGGCGTTAAGCAGTACTTC
CDR3: CASSLGLAGVKQYF

size: once
D: TRBD2
V: TRBV15
J: TRBJ2-1
DNA: TGTGCCACCGTCACTAGCGGGATGGGCAATGAGCAGTTCTTC
CDR3: CATVTSGMGNEQFF

size: once
D: TRBD1
V: TRBV7-2
J: TRBJ2-7
DNA: TGTGCCAGCAGCTACCGGGACAGGGGTTCCTACGAGCAGTACTTC
CDR3: CASSYRDRGSYEQYF

size: .
D: .
V: TRBV6-5
J: TRBJ1-1
DNA: TGTGCCAGCAGTTACTCAAGGCGGTCGGGCACTGAAGCTTTCTTT
CDR3: CASSYSRRSGTEAFF

size: .
D: .
V: TRBV4-1
J: TRBJ1-2
DNA: TGCGCCAGCAGCCAAGTTAAATTGGGGGGAAATGGCTACACCTTC
CDR3: CASSQVKLGGNGYTF

size: once
D: TRBD2
V: TRBV19
J: TRBJ2-5
DNA: TGTGCCAGTAGTAGGGTAGCGGGGATCCAAGAGACCCAGTACTTC
CDR3: CASSRVAGIQETQYF

size: .
D: TRBD1
V: TRBV7-9
J: TRBJ1-4
DNA: TGTGCCAGCAGCGTCGGGACAGGGAGAGCGGATGAAAAACTGTTTTTT
CDR3: CASSVGTGRADEKLFF

size: .
D: TRBD2
V: TRBV11-2
J: TRBJ2-2
DNA: TGTGCCAGCAGCTCCCGGGGGGTAGCGGGAGTGGCCGCGGAGCTGTTTTTT
CDR3: CASSSRGVAGVAAELFF

size: few
D: TRBD2
V: TRBV9
J: TRBJ2-2
DNA: TGTGCCAGCAAGTACGGGGGGGGCGGGGAGACCGGGGAGCTGTTTTTT
CDR3: CASKYGGGGETGELFF

size: .
D: .
V: TRBV14
J: TRBJ2-7
DNA: TGTGCCAGCAGCCATTGGGGGGAGCCTACCTACGAGCAGTACTTC
CDR3: CASSHWGEPTYEQYF

size: .
D: .
V: TRBV9
J: TRBJ1-3
DNA: TGTGCCAGCCCCGGGGGGGGCTCCTCTGGAAACACCATATATTTT
CDR3: CASPGGGSSGNTIYF

size: few
D: .
V: TRBV7-2
J: TRBJ1-4
DNA: TGTGCCAGCAGCCTTCAGTCTGCAACTAATGAAAAACTGTTTTTT
CDR3: CASSLQSATNEKLFF

size: .
D: TRBD2
V: TRBV7-9
J: TRBJ2-3
DNA: TGTGCCAGCAGCTTAGGGGAGGGACGTCGGGCAGATACGCAGTATTTT
CDR3: CASSLGEGRRADTQYF

size: .
D: TRBD1
V: TRBV4-3
J: TRBJ1-1
DNA: TGCGCCAGCAGCCAAGAAACCAGGGGGACCACTGGAGCTTTCTTT
CDR3: CASSQETRGTTGAFF